This T cell receptor beta chain came from a study of beta chain features in type 1 diabetes (dated by TCRdb to 2016 to 2019). A note on the overall study: Mean age, gender distribution, total cell number and subset yield were not different between patients and healthy donors. A total of around 100 million sorted cells were examined across all samples, and RNA yield correlated strongly with the number of cells per subset. The study compared TCRB repertoires of sorted circulating CD4+ T cell subsets between recently diagnosed type 1 diabetes patients and matched healthy donors. Regulatory and stem cell-like memory subsets were isolated from only 8 patients and roughly 8 healthy donors, whereas naive and central memory subsets came from all 30 or so donors.

Broader findings and caveats from the paper: Because small numbers of individuals were included in the HLA sub-analyses, any influence of HLA type on TCRB rearrangement was left unresolved. The naive, central memory and regulatory TCRB repertoires appeared to resemble one another more closely among patients than among healthy donors. Sequencing cDNA rather than genomic DNA could over-represent highly expressing activated cells, although activation and CD3 levels did not differ between groups. In all four CD4+ subsets, TCRB CDR3 length was moderately but significantly shorter in type 1 diabetes patients. Shorter templates might be favored by PCR, yet because patient and control samples were amplified and corrected together, any such skew would affect both groups equally. Patients with type 1 diabetes made fewer insertions and deleted more nucleotides at VDJ recombination sites, implying thymic rearrangement abnormalities.

CDR3 length: 14 amino acids, cysteine to phenylalanine. Of all the DNA, just the CDR3 is kept, 42 bases in frame from base 1. Unmatched junction bases come to 3, with V trimmed by 4 bases and J by 8 bases. From the germline V gene, CDR1 is SGHRS and CDR2 is YFSETQ. Each donor gave one peripheral blood draw, roughly 110 mL on average, collected into heparinised tubes. Using a panel that included CD45RO, CCR7, CD25, CD127, CD95 and CD27, naive, central memory, regulatory and stem cell-like memory CD4+ T cells were sorted on a BD FACSAria II. Purity was above 98% for every sorted population. PBMCs were isolated right away by Lymphoprep density gradient centrifugation and were stained directly, without culture. Samples were stained and sorted in pairs, with one healthy donor and one patient per experiment, so that batch effects were minimized. The entire amount of isolated RNA was reverse transcribed using the High Capacity cDNA Reverse Transcription Kit, so the sequenced TCRB transcripts were expressed ones. Naive, central memory and regulatory T cell samples underwent deep immunoSEQ sequencing, averaging roughly 3.3 million total reads per sample. After sorted cells were lysed in RLT buffer, RNA was extracted with DNase-treated RNeasy Micro or Mini kits, with the choice depending on cell number. To prevent cross-contamination, every cell subset was processed on its own, while patient and healthy donor samples were processed together. TCRB sequences were amplified from cDNA with the immunoSEQ multiplex PCR, producing 87-bp fragments spanning the CDR3 region. Sequencing of the amplicons was done on the Illumina HiSeq platform. The authors processed their data as follows. Synthetic template baselines were used to correct PCR bias computationally, reads within Hamming distance 2 were collapsed together, and singletons that could not be merged were discarded. By aligning reads against IMGT, V, D and J genes, CDR3 length, and insertions or deletions at six rearrangement sites were assigned. Clonotype counts were normalized to sorted cell number within each subset before computing true diversity and Gini coefficients with the tcR R package. The overlap coefficient, calculated on TCRB nucleotide sequences, was used to measure repertoire sharing. Out-of-frame TCRB sequences from naive cells were analyzed as a proxy for the pre-selection repertoire. This is the immuneACCESS table as TCRdb keeps it, with only in-frame sequences that have V and J called. A part of the clones is gone; compared with another copy, unresolved V genes explain less than half, and the rest is unexplained. V, J and clone size are taken as reported in that table, and D and trimming were inferred from the DNA itself. This sample comprises about 340,000 clones, roughly 12% of them detected only once. The ten top clones hold roughly 0.016% of the sample.

This clone was recorded a few times. The specificity of this receptor is unknown. The record has no base qualities; no much larger clone is one base away. The sequencing input was naive CD4+ T cells from blood. What the cell subset or site label conveys for this sample: true naive CD4+ T cells. The receptor chain draws on TRBV5-1 and TRBJ2-3; 14 bases in the junction line up with TRBD2. This clonotype was obtained from a woman aged 18-29 years with type 1 diabetes. The CDR3 region has the sequence CASSTGLAGGTQYF. Here is the DNA: TGCGCCAGCAGCACCGGACTAGCGGGAGGTACGCAGTATTTT.